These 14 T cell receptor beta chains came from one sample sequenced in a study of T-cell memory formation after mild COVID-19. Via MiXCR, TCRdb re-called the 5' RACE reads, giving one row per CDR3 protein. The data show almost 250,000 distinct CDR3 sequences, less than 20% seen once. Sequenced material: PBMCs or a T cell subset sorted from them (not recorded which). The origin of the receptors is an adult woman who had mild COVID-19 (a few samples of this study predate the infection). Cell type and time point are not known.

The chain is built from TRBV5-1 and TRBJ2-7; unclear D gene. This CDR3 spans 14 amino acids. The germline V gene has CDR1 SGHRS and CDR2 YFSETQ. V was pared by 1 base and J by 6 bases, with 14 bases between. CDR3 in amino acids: CASSLRGSSGEQYF. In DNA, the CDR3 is TGCGCCAGCAGCTTGCGTGGCTCCTCGGGCGAGCAGTACTTC.

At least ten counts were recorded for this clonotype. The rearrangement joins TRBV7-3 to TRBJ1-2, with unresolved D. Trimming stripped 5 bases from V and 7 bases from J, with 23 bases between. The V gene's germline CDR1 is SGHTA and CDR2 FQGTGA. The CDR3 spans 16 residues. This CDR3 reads CASSPGQTSRTSGYTF. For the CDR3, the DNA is TGTGCCAGCAGCCCAGGTCAGACTTCCAGGACGAGTGGCTACACCTTC.

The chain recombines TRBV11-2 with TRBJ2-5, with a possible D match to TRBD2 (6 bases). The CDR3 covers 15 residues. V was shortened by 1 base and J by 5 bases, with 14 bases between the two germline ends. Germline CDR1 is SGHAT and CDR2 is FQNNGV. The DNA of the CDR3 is TGTGCCAGCAGCTTAGGGGCGCGGGATTGGGAGACCCAGTACTTC. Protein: CASSLGARDWETQYF.

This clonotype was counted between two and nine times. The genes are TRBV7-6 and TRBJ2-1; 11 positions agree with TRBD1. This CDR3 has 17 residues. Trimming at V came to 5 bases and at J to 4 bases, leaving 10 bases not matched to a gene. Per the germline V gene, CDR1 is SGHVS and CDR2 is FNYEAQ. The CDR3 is CASSRRPGQGVYNEQFF. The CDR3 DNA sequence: TGTGCCAGCAGCCGACGACCGGGACAGGGGGTTTACAATGAGCAGTTCTTC.

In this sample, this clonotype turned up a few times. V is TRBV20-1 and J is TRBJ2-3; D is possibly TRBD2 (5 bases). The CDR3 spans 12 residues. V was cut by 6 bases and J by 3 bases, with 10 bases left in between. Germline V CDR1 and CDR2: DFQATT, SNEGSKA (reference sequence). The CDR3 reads CSAPLATDTQYF. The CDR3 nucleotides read TGCAGTGCACCTCTAGCAACAGATACGCAGTATTTT.

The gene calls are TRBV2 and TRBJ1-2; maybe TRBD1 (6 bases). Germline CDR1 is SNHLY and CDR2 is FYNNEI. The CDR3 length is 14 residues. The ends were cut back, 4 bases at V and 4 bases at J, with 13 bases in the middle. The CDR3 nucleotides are TGTGCCAGCAGTGTCGAACAGGGAGGCTATGGCTACACCTTC. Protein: CASSVEQGGYGYTF.

DNA for the CDR3: TGTGCCAGCAGCTTAGGGCTGGAGACTGAAGCTTTCTTT. Its translation is CASSLGLETEAFF. The V gene is TRBV11-2, the J gene TRBJ1-1, with no clear D. CDR3 size: 13 residues. In germline, CDR1 is SGHAT, CDR2 FQNNGV. Trimming stripped 1 base from V and 5 bases from J, with 8 bases between. The full variable domain, with the rest looked up from reference TRBV11-2 and TRBJ1-1, is EAGVAQSPRYKIIEKRQSVAFWCNPISGHATLYWYQQILGQGPKLLIQFQNNGVVDDSQLPKDRFSAERLKGVDSTLKIQPAKLEDSAVYLCASSLGLETEAFFGQGTRLTVV.

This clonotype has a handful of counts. The CDR3 loop is CASSEEGLLGETQYF. CDR3 coding DNA: TGTGCCAGCAGTGAAGAAGGGCTGCTGGGAGAGACCCAGTACTTC. The chain uses TRBV2 and TRBJ2-5; no firm D call. V lost 1 base to trimming and J lost 4 bases, with 13 bases between them. The germline gives CDR1 SNHLY, CDR2 FYNNEI. This CDR3 has 15 residues.

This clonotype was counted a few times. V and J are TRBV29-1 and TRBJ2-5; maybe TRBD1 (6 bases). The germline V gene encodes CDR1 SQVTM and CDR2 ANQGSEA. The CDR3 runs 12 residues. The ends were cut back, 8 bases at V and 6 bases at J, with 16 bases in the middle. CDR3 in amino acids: CSTRTEEKTQYF. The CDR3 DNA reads TGCAGCACCCGGACAGAAGAAAAGACCCAGTACTTC.

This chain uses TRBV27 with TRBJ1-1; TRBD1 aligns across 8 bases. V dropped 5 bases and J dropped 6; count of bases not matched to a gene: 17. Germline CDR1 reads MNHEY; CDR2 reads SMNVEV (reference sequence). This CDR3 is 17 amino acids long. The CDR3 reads CASSHGPGGAVLAEAFF. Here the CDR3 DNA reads TGTGCCAGCAGTCACGGCCCAGGGGGCGCTGTTTTAGCTGAAGCTTTCTTT.

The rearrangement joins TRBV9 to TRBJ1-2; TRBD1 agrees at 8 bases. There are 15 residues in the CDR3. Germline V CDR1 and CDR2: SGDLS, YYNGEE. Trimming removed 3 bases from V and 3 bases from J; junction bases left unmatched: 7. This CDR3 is CASSAQGQGDYGYTF. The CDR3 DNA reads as TGTGCCAGCAGCGCACAAGGACAGGGAGACTATGGCTACACCTTC.

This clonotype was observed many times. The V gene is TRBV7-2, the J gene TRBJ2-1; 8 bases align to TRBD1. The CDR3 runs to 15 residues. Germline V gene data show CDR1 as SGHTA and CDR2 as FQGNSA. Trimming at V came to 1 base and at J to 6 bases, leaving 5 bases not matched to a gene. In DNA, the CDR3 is TGTGCCAGCAGCTTAGGCAGGGGGCGAGGCAATGAGCAGTTCTTC. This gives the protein CASSLGRGRGNEQFF. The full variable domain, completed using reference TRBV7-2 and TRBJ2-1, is GAGVSQSPSNKVTEKGKDVELRCDPISGHTALYWYRQSLGQGLEFLIYFQGNSAPDKSGLPSDRFSAERTGGSVSTLTIQRTQQEDSAVYLCASSLGRGRGNEQFFGPGTRLTVL.

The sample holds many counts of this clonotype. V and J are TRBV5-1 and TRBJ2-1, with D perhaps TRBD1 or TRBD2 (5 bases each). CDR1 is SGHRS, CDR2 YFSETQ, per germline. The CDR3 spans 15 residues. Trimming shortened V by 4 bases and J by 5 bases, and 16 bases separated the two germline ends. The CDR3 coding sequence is TGCGCCAGCAGCCCGAGGGGTGACTGGAACAATGAGCAGTTCTTC. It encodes CASSPRGDWNNEQFF.

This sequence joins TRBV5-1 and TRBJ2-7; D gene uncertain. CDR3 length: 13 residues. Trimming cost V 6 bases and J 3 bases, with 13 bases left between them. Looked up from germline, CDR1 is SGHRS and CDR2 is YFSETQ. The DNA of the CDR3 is TGCGCCAGCAAGGGTGACGTCAACTACGAGCAGTACTTC. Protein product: CASKGDVNYEQYF.